The following is a TCR beta chain sequence with its context. This record comes from a study of T cell changes during pregnancy in multiple sclerosis. This CDR3 region has 18 residues. V dropped 1 base and J dropped 2 bases, with 16 bases sitting between them. The germline CDR1 and CDR2 sequences are SGDLS and YYNGEE. Clones were sequenced by immunoSEQ multiplex PCR, and TCRdb holds only the in-frame ones, with some missing. The data hold roughly 110,000 clones, with roughly nine tenths observed a single time. J is TRBJ2-6 and V is TRBV9, with TRBD2 as a possible D gene (6 bases). This sample comprised peripheral blood, obtained before pregnancy. This TCR derives from a female donor with multiple sclerosis, enrolled in a pregnancy study. The CDR3 here is CASSVSSGRGTGANVLTF. In nucleotides, the CDR3 is TGTGCCAGCAGCGTATCTTCCGGGAGAGGAACTGGGGCCAACGTCCTGACTTTC. The variable domain in full, with the rest retrieved from reference TRBV9 and TRBJ2-6, is DSGVTQTPKHLITATGQRVTLRCSPRSGDLSVYWYQQSLDQGLQFLIQYYNGEERAKGNILERFSAQQFPDLHSELNLSSLELGDSALYFCASSVSSGRGTGANVLTFGAGSRLTVL.